This T cell receptor beta chain was found in a study of T cell repertoires in cytomegalovirus infection. Study details: Both recently identified HLA-C-restricted and well-studied HLA-B-restricted CMV epitopes were used in the study. Indicated by public TCR beta signatures were CMV infection and matching HLA type. Study-level points and caveats: People with CMV and the relevant HLA were identified by cumulative public TCR beta family frequency. The ex vivo response was dominated by HLA-C-restricted CMV-specific TCR beta clonotypes.

TCRdb ran MiXCR on the reads and lists one entry per CDR3 protein. This sample yields 310,000 or so distinct CDR3 sequences, of which 20% to 25% are seen a single time; 10% to 15% belongs to the top ten. This CDR3 has 16 amino acids. In germline, CDR1 is SGHTA, CDR2 FQGNSA. V lost 5 bases, J lost 7 bases, and 11 bases stayed unmatched. In this sample, this clonotype turned up a few times. Its antigen is still unknown. The source material was cultured PBMCs, sampled from culture after CMV antigen stimulation. This TCR derives from a human donor in good health (CMV status not recorded). Some clones in this sample may be carry-over from other donors' samples. The rearrangement uses TRBV7-2 and TRBJ2-2, with TRBD2 matching 9 bases. CDR3 region: CASSLRKREEGGELFF. In DNA form, the CDR3 reads TGTGCCAGCAGCCTGAGAAAGCGGGAGGAAGGCGGGGAGCTGTTTTTT.